The TCR beta chain described here comes from a study of immune aging and cytomegalovirus after organ transplant (dated by TCRdb to about 2021). A note on the overall study: All transplant recipients received three-drug immunosuppression with prednisone, tacrolimus, and mycophenolate. Findings and caveats that apply to the study as a whole: Large clones contained a higher proportion of TEMRA cells, and the seven largest clones (roughly 2,000 cells) acquired aged and TEMRA cells while losing TCM cells. CD57 was not measured in the sequencing data, so a conservative gene-based aging definition was used instead. Post-transplant increases in aged-phenotype cells were observed regardless of clone size, following viremia and occurring earlier in large clones (days 200-264) than in small clones.

The CDR3 extends over 17 residues, inclusive of both ends. CDR3 DNA is the only sequence kept; it has 51 bases, read in frame from the first base. CDR1 is given as LNHNV and CDR2 as YYDKDF, both from the germline V gene (reference sequence). Of note for this clonotype: It lacks a known antigen. The CDR3 carries no conserved terminal phenylalanine or tryptophan, so it likely arises from a read error.

The library was built by means of single-cell sequencing. Sequencing was carried out with an Illumina NovaSeq 6000. The BD Rhapsody Targeted mRNA and AbSeq Reagent Kit was used in a microwell format for cell capture and library preparation. Libraries were prepared to cover TCR, sample tags, AbSeq, and targeted mRNA from the Human T-Cell Expression Panel plus custom TOX and TOX2 primers. Sequencing of the libraries was performed on an Illumina NovaSeq. The published analysis was carried out like this. The analysis covered approximately 11,000 cells in total, of which fewer than 8,500 were CD8 T cells and about 4,500 were CD8 T cells with an identifiable TCR CDR3. The BD Rhapsody Targeted Analysis Pipeline, including V(D)J processing, was run on the Seven Bridges Genomics platform to process the raw data. Quality control, Sample Tag demultiplexing with Lex-BDSMK, clone identification with VDJ Explorer, and Seurat clustering were performed in SeqGeq 1.6.0. Clones making up <1% of CD8 T cells were classified as non-expanded, and clones making up >2.5% of the sample were classified as clonal expansions. TCRdb trimmed public reads at Q25 via fastp, called clones via MiXCR and kept in-frame beta chains. Identical CDR3 protein sequences are pooled into one entry, listed with their most common genes and DNA. In this record, the V and J calls reflect TCRdb's handling and not the investigators' own analysis. Here the sample has roughly 23,000 distinct CDR3 sequences; roughly a third occur a single time. Around 25% of the sample rests with the top ten.

The time point label for this specimen denotes: five sample-tagged time points from pre-transplant (day -1) to day 368 post-transplant, pooled. Thawed PBMC were stimulated with a CMV IE-1 overlapping peptide library for over ten hours, with no transport inhibitors added. After thawing, cells rested overnight before stimulation in R10 medium with CD28/CD49d costimulation. The IE-1 peptide library was made up of 15-amino-acid peptides, each overlapping by 11 amino acids. Each time point was barcoded using BD Single-Cell Multiplexing Kit Sample Tags, after which the barcoded samples were pooled and stained with oligo-conjugated anti-CD45RA plus sorting antibodies. A BD FACSAria III was used to sort CMV-responsive CD8+CD137+ and CD4+CD154+ T cells at 4-way purity. Blood samples were drawn into EDTA vacutainers and processed by Ficoll gradient within 1-24 hours.

Recombination linked TRBV15 to TRBJ2-2; the D gene cannot be resolved reliably. The clonotype comes from a female donor who had a heart transplant and CMV viremia. Source: CMV peptide-activated CD4+ and CD8+ T cells sorted from blood, taken at five time points, pooled. Explained via the paper, the cell subset or site label denotes: sorted CD8+CD137+ and CD4+CD154+ T cells after more than 9 h CMV IE-1 peptide stimulation. The CDR3 region has the sequence CATSRDSGHSLTGELFL. The DNA sequence is as follows: TGTGCTACCAGCAGAGATTCTGGTCACTCGCTAACCGGGGAGCTGTTTCTT.